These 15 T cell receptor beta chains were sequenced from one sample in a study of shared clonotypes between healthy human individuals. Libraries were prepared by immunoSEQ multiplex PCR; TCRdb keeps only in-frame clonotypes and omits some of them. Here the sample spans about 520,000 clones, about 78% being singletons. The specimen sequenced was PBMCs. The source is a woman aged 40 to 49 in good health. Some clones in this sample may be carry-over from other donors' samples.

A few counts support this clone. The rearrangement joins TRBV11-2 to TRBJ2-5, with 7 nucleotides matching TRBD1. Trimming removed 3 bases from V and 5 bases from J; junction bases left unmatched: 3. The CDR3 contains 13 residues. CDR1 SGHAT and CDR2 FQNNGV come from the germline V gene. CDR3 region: CASSFPDRETQYF. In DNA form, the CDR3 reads TGTGCCAGCAGCTTCCCGGACAGGGAGACCCAGTACTTC. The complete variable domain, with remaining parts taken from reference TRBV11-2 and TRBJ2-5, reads EAGVAQSPRYKIIEKRQSVAFWCNPISGHATLYWYQQILGQGPKLLIQFQNNGVVDDSQLPKDRFSAERLKGVDSTLKIQPAKLEDSAVYLCASSFPDRETQYFGPGTRLLVL.

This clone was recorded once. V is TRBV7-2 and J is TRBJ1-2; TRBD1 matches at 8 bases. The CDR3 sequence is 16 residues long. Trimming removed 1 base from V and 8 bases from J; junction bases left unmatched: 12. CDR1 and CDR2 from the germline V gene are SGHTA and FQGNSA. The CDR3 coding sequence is TGTGCCAGCAGCTTAGGTCCCGGGACAGGTAGTATCGGCTACACCTTC. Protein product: CASSLGPGTGSIGYTF.

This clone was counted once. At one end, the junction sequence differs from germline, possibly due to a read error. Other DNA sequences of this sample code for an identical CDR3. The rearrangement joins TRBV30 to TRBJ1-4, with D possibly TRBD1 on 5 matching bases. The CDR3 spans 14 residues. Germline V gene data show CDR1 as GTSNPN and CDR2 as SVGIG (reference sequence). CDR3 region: CAWSPLGLGEKLFF. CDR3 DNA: TGTGCCTGGAGCCCTTTGGGACTGGGAGAAAAATTGTTTTTT.

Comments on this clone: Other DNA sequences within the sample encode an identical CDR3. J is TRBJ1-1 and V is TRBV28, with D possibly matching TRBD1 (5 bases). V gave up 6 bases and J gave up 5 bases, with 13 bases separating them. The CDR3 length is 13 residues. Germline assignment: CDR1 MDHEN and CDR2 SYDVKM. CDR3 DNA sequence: TGTGCCAGCAGCCTGGGGGGTTGGACTGAAGCTTTCTTT. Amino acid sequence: CASSLGGWTEAFF. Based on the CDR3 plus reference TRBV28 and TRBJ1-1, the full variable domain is DVKVTQSSRYLVKRTGEKVFLECVQDMDHENMFWYRQDPGLGLRLIYFSYDVKMKEKGDIPEGYSVSREKKERFSLILESASTNQTSMYLCASSLGGWTEAFFGQGTRLTVV.

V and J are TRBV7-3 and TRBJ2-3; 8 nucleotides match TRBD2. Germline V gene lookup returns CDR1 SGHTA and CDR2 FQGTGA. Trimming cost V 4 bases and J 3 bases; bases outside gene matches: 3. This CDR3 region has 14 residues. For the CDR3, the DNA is TGTGCCAGCAGCTCAGCGGGAGTAACAGATACGCAGTATTTT. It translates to CASSSAGVTDTQYF.

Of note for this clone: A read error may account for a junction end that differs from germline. CDR3 nucleotides: TGTGCTAGCAGCTTAGAGCGTACCGGGGAGCTGTTTTTT. Translation gives CASSLERTGELFF. This sequence joins TRBV7-7 and TRBJ2-2; D is unresolved. This CDR3 spans 13 amino acids. The germline V gene encodes CDR1 SSHAT and CDR2 FNYEAQ (reference sequence).

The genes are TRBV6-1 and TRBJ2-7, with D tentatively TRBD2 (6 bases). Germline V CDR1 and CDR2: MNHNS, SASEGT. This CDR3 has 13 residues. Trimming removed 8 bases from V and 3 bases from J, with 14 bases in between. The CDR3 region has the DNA TGTGCCAGCGCCTCGGGACTCGGCTACGAGCAGTACTTC. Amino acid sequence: CASASGLGYEQYF.

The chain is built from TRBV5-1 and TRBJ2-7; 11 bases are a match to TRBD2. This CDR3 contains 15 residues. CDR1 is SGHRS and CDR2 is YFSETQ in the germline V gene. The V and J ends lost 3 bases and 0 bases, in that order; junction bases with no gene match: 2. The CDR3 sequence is CASSSGTSGSYEQYF. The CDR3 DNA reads TGCGCCAGCAGCTCCGGGACTAGCGGCTCCTACGAGCAGTACTTC.

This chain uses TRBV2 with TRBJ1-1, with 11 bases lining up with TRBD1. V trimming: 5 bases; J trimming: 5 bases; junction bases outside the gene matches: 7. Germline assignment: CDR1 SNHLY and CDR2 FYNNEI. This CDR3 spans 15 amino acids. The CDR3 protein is CASSWTGGVATEAFF. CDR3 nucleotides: TGTGCCAGCAGTTGGACAGGGGGCGTTGCGACTGAAGCTTTCTTT.

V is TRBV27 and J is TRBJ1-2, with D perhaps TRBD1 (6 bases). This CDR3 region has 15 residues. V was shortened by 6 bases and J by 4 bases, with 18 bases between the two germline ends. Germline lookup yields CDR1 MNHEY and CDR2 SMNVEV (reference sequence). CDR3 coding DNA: TGTGCCAGCAGCAAGGGGGGGGATGTGCCCTATGGCTACACCTTC. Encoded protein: CASSKGGDVPYGYTF.

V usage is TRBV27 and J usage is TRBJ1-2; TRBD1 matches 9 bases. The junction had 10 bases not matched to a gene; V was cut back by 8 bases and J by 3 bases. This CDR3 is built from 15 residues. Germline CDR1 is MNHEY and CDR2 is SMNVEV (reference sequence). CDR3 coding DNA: TGTGCCAGCGGTCAGACAGGGGGTCTCTACTATGGCTACACCTTC. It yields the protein CASGQTGGLYYGYTF.

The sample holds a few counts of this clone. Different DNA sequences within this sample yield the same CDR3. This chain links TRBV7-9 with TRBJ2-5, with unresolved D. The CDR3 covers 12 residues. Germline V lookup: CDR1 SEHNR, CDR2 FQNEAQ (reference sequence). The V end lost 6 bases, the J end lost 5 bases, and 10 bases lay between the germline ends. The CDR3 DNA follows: TGTGCCAGCAGTCTAGTTGGTGAGACCCAGTACTTC. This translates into CASSLVGETQYF.

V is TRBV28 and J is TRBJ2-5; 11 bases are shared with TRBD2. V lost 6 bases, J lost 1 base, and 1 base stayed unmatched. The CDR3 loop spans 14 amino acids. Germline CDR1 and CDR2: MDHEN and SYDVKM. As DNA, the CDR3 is TGTGCCAGCAGGACTAGCGGGACCCAAGAGACCCAGTACTTC. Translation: CASRTSGTQETQYF.

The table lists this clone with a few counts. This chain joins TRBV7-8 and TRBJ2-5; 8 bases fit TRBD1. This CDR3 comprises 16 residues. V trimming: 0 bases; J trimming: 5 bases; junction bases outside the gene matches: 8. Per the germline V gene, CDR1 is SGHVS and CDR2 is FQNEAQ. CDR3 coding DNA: TGTGCCAGCAGCTTAGCTGCAGGGGGCGCGGGGGAGACCCAGTACTTC. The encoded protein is CASSLAAGGAGETQYF.

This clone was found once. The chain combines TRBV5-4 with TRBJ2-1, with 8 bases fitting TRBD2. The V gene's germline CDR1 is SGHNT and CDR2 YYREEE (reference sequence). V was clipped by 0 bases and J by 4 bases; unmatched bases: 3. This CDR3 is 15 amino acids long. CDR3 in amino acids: CASSLAAGEYNEQFF. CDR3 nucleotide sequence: TGTGCCAGCAGCTTGGCAGCGGGGGAATACAATGAGCAGTTCTTC.